This T cell receptor beta chain is from a study of blood T cell repertoires in COVID-19. Study-wide background: The cDNA or gDNA used as material had been derived from T cells, B-cell-depleted T cells, or PBMCs.

CDR1 and CDR2 from the germline V gene are SGHTA and FQGNSA. This CDR3 contains 16 residues. The V segment lost 1 base and the J segment 7 bases; nucleotides outside the gene matches: 5. TCRdb's copy holds only in-frame clones and misses some; the assay was immunoSEQ multiplex PCR. The table shows about 190,000 clones, with around 83% occurring only once. The rearrangement links TRBV7-2 to TRBJ1-5; 12 bases align to TRBD1. The sequenced sample was peripheral blood. The sequence was obtained from a woman older than 75 with acute or convalescent COVID-19. The CDR3 DNA is TGTGCCAGCAGCTTAGTGGGACAGGGGGCAAAGCAGCCCCAGCATTTT. Protein: CASSLVGQGAKQPQHF.